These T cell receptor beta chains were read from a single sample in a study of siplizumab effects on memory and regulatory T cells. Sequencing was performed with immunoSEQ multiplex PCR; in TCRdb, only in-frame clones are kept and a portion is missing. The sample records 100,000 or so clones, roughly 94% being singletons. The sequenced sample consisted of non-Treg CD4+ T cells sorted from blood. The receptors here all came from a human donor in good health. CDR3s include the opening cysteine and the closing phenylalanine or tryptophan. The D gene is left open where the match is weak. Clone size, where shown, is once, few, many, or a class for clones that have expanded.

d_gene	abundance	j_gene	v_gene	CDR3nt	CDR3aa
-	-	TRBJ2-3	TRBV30	TGTGCCTGGTCCGTTCGTGATACGCAGTATTTT	CAWSVRDTQYF
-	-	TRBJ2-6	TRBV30	TGTGCCTGGGCTGGGGCCAACGTCCTGACTTTC	CAWAGANVLTF
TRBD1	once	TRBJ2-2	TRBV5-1	TGCGCCAGCAGCTTGGACCGACAGGGAACCGGGGAGCTGTTTTTT	CASSLDRQGTGELFF
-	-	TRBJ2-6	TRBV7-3	TGTGCCAGCAGCTTATTACACTCTGGGGCCAACGTCCTGACTTTC	CASSLLHSGANVLTF
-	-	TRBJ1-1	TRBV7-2	TGTGCCAGCAGCCCAGCCAGGTTTGAAGCTTTCTTT	CASSPARFEAFF
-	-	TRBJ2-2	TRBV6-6	TGTGCCAGCCCGAAGGGCCCGGGCGGGGAGCTGTTTTTT	CASPKGPGGELFF
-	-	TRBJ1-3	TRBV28	TGTGCACTCCGGGGCTCTGGAAACACCATATATTTT	CALRGSGNTIYF
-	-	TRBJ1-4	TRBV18	TGTGCCAGCTCACCCGGACAGTTTAATGAAAAACTGTTTTTT	CASSPGQFNEKLFF
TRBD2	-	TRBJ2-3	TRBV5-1	TGCGCCAGCAGCTCGGGACTAGCGGGTAGCACAGATACGCAGTATTTT	CASSSGLAGSTDTQYF
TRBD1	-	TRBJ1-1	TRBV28	TGTGCCAGCAGGAACCACAGGGGACCCGGGCGCATGAACACTGAAGCTTTCTTT	CASRNHRGPGRMNTEAFF
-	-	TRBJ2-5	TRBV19	TGTGCCAGTACGTCGCCGGTGGAGACCGGAGAGACCCAGTACTTC	CASTSPVETGETQYF